These T cell receptor beta chains were read from a single sample in a study of T cells expressing NK-cell markers. Reanalyzing the 5' RACE reads, TCRdb keeps one entry per CDR3 protein, without DNA. The sample table includes 400,000 to 500,000 distinct CDR3 sequences. Specimen: blood T cells: a sorted CD56 or NKG2C T cell subset, CD4+ or CD8+ T cells, or bulk PBMC T cells (not recorded which). Every receptor here comes from a woman between 18 and 75 years old in good health. The CDR3 runs from the conserved cysteine through the conserved F or W.

V gene	J gene	CDR3 protein
TRBV12-3/TRBV12-4	TRBJ2-3	CASRPSVSTDTQYF
TRBV29-1	TRBJ2-3	CSVEEARQASTDTQYF
TRBV5-1	TRBJ2-1	CASSLTPVVAYNEQFF
TRBV10-3	TRBJ1-5	CAISVSGADEPQHF
TRBV14	TRBJ1-6	CASSQSGTLTGSPLHF
TRBV6-2/TRBV6-3	TRBJ2-2	CASLSPTRDRNTGELFF
TRBV12-3/TRBV12-4	TRBJ1-1	CASSFPNTEAFF
TRBV5-5	TRBJ1-3	CASSLSPGGTGNTIYF
TRBV20-1	TRBJ2-7	CSAPRQPSSYEQYF
TRBV6-2/TRBV6-3	TRBJ2-2	CASSFTQRGGFSGELFF
TRBV20-1	TRBJ2-3	CSARSRSHVDTQYF
TRBV20-1	TRBJ2-7	CSATLYSGRAPYEQYF
TRBV10-3	TRBJ1-1	CAIREAVGGSGAFF
TRBV6-1	TRBJ2-7	CASSGGLAGSYEQYF
TRBV20-1	TRBJ2-5	CSARDRQESLETQYF
TRBV7-6	TRBJ2-1	CASSDYRGEQFF
TRBV7-3	TRBJ2-5	CASSIDRGETQYF
TRBV19	TRBJ2-6	CASTARGFTGANVLTF
TRBV28	TRBJ1-1	CASSLRGGWTEAFF